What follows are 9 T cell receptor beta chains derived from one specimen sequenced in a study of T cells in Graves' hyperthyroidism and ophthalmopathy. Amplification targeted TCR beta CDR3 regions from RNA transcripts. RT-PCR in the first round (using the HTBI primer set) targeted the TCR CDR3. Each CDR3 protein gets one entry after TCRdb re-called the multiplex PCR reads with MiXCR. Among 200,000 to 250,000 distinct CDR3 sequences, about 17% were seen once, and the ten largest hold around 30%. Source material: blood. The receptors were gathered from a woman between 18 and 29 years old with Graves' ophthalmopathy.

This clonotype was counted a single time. CDR3: CASSVAGPSYNEQFF. Written as DNA, the CDR3 is TGTGCCAGCAGCGTAGCGGGGCCCTCCTACAATGAGCAGTTCTTC. The rearrangement joins TRBV9 to TRBJ2-1; D possibly matches TRBD1 or TRBD2 (5 bases each). CDR1 is SGDLS, CDR2 YYNGEE, per germline. The length of the CDR3 is 15 residues. V was pared by 0 bases and J by 0 bases, with 7 bases between.

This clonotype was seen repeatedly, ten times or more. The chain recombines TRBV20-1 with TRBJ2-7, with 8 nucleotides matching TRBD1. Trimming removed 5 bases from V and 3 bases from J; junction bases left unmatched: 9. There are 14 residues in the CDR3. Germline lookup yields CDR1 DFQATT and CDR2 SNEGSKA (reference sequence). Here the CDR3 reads CSADNSGTGYEQYF. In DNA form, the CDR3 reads TGCAGTGCTGATAATTCTGGGACAGGCTACGAGCAGTACTTC.

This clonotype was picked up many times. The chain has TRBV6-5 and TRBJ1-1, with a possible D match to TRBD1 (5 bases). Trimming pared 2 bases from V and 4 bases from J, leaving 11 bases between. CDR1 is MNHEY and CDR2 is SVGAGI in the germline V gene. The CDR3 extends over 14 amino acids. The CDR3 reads CASSYKGRGTEAFF. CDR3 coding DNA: TGTGCCAGCAGTTACAAGGGGCGAGGCACTGAAGCTTTCTTT.

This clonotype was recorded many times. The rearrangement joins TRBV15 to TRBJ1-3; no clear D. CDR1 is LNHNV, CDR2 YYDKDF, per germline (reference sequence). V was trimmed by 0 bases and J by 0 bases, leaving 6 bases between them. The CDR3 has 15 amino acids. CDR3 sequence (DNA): TGTGCCACCAGCAGAGATCTGACCTCTGGAAACACCATATATTTT. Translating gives CATSRDLTSGNTIYF.

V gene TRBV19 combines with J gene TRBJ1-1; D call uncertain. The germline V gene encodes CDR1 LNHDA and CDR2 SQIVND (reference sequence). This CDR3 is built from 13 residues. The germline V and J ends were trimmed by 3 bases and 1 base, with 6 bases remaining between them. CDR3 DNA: TGTGCCAGTAGTATCCAGAGGAACACTGAAGCTTTCTTT. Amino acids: CASSIQRNTEAFF. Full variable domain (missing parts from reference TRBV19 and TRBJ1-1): DGGITQSPKYLFRKEGQNVTLSCEQNLNHDAMYWYRQDPGQGLRLIYYSQIVNDFQKGDIAEGYSVSREKKESFPLTVTSAQKNPTAFYLCASSIQRNTEAFFGQGTRLTVV.

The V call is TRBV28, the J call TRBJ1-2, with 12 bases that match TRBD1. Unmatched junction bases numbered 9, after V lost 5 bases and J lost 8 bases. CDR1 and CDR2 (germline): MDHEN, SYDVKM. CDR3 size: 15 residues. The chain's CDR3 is CASSGRDRGLQGYTF. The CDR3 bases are TGTGCCAGCAGTGGCCGGGACAGGGGGCTGCAAGGCTACACCTTC.

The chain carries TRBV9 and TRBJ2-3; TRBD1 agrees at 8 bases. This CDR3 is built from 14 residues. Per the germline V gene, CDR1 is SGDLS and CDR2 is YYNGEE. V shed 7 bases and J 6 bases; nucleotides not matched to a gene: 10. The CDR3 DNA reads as TGTGCCAGCGCCCGACAGGGGCAGCCCGATACGCAGTATTTT. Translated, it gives CASARQGQPDTQYF. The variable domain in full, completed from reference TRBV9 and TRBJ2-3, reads DSGVTQTPKHLITATGQRVTLRCSPRSGDLSVYWYQQSLDQGLQFLIQYYNGEERAKGNILERFSAQQFPDLHSELNLSSLELGDSALYFCASARQGQPDTQYFGPGTRLTVL.

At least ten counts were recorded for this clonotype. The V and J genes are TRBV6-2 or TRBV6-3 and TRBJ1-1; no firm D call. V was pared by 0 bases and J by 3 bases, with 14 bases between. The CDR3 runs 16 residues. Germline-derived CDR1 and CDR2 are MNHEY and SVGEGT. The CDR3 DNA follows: TGTGCCAGCAGTTACTCATTAGGCGGGATGGACACTGAAGCTTTCTTT. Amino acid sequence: CASSYSLGGMDTEAFF.

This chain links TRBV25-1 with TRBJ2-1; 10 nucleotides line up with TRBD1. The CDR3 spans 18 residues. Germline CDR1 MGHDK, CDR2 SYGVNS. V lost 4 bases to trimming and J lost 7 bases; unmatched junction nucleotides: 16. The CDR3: CASSGQGTGTGELNEQFF. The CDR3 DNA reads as TGTGCCAGCAGTGGCCAGGGGACCGGGACAGGGGAGTTGAATGAGCAGTTCTTC. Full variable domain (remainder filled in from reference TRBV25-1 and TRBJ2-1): EADIYQTPRYLVIGTGKKITLECSQTMGHDKMYWYQQDPGMELHLIHYSYGVNSTEKGDLSSESTVSRIRTEHFPLTLESARPSHTSQYLCASSGQGTGTGELNEQFFGPGTRLTVL.